The rows below give T cell receptor beta chains drawn from one sample of a study of T cells after yellow fever vaccination. MiXCR, run by TCRdb on the 5' RACE reads, gives a single entry per CDR3 protein. The data hold about 350,000 distinct CDR3 sequences, with 11% observed a single time. The material sequenced was PBMCs, taken on the day of the first yellow fever vaccination. The receptors come from a man aged 18 to 35 who received the YFV17D yellow fever vaccine. Each CDR3 is given with its conserved first and last residue. A D gene is named only where the DNA matches it firmly. The size entry is marked missing in some rows and otherwise reads once, few, many or a size class.

D gene	clone size	V gene	J gene	CDR3 DNA	CDR3 protein
TRBD2	.	TRBV5-1	TRBJ2-2	TGCGCCAGCAGCTTGCCCCTAGCGGGGGACTTCGGGGAGCTGTTTTTT	CASSLPLAGDFGELFF
TRBD2	few	TRBV12-3/TRBV12-4	TRBJ2-1	TGTGCCAGCAGTTGGGCTAGCGGGGGGGCAGGTGAGCAGTTCTTC	CASSWASGGAGEQFF
.	.	TRBV20-1	TRBJ2-1	TGCAGTGCTAGAGCTATCCAGTACAATGAGCAGTTCTTC	CSARAIQYNEQFF
.	few	TRBV20-1	TRBJ2-3	TGCAGTGCATACAGTCCCGCGCCTAGCACAGATACGCAGTATTTT	CSAYSPAPSTDTQYF
.	few	TRBV2	TRBJ1-4	TGTGCCAGCAGAAATGAAAAACTGTTTTTT	CASRNEKLFF
TRBD2	few	TRBV7-2	TRBJ2-1	TGTGCCAGCAGCTTAACGGGGGGGCCGAATGAGCAGTTCTTC	CASSLTGGPNEQFF
TRBD2	few	TRBV3-1	TRBJ2-7	TGTGCCAGCAGCCACCGGGAGGCCGGGCAGTACTTC	CASSHREAGQYF
.	few	TRBV7-2	TRBJ2-7	TGTGCCAGCAGCCTTACCTTGGGTCTCTCCTACGAGCAGTACTTC	CASSLTLGLSYEQYF
.	.	TRBV20-1	TRBJ2-1	TGCAGTGCTATTAATACAGGGTTGGAGCAGTTCTTC	CSAINTGLEQFF
.	.	TRBV5-1	TRBJ1-1	TGCGCCAGCAGCCCCGGACGGGGGATGTTCACTGAAGCTTTCTTT	CASSPGRGMFTEAFF
TRBD1	few	TRBV5-1	TRBJ1-1	TGCGCCAGCAGCTTGGCCCCCGGGACAGGCAACACTGAAGCTTTCTTT	CASSLAPGTGNTEAFF
.	few	TRBV10-2	TRBJ1-2	TGCGCCAGCAGTGACCCCCCAGGGCGTAAATATGGCTACACCTTC	CASSDPPGRKYGYTF
.	.	TRBV25-1	TRBJ2-3	TGTGCCAGCAAGGGTTACACAGATACGCAGTATTTT	CASKGYTDTQYF
.	.	TRBV5-1	TRBJ2-6	TGCGCCAGCAGCTTGGGAGGGAATGGGGCCAACGTCCTGACTTTC	CASSLGGNGANVLTF
.	.	TRBV12-3/TRBV12-4	TRBJ2-5	TGTGCCAGCAGTCTTTGGGCTCGGGGTCGGGAGACCCAGTACTTC	CASSLWARGRETQYF
.	.	TRBV11-2	TRBJ1-6	TGTGCCAGCAGCGGACAGAGCTATAATTCACCCCTCCACTTT	CASSGQSYNSPLHF
.	few	TRBV5-1	TRBJ2-5	TGCGCCAGCAGCCCACAGGGTAACCAAGAGACCCAGTACTTC	CASSPQGNQETQYF
.	few	TRBV29-1	TRBJ1-1	TGCAGCGTTGAAAGGGCCCTCGGCACTGAAGCTTTCTTT	CSVERALGTEAFF
.	few	TRBV20-1	TRBJ2-3	TGCAGTGCCCGCCGGGACCCAAGCACAGATACGCAGTATTTT	CSARRDPSTDTQYF